These 20 T cell receptor beta chains were sequenced from one sample in a study of blood T cell repertoires in COVID-19. The data were produced by immunoSEQ multiplex PCR, yet TCRdb's version contains in-frame clones alone and is incomplete. The table includes about 160,000 clones, about 85% detected once. Sequenced input: peripheral blood. These receptors were collected from a man aged 40-50 years with acute or convalescent COVID-19.

V and J are TRBV15 and TRBJ1-1, with a possible D match to TRBD1 (5 bases). The CDR3 is 14 amino acids. Trimming cost V 3 bases and J 7 bases, with 15 bases left between them. Germline-derived CDR1 and CDR2 are LNHNV and YYDKDF (reference sequence). The CDR3 nucleotides read TGTGCCACCAGCAGGGGGGAGGGATACCGTGAAGCTTTCTTT. Protein sequence: CATSRGEGYREAFF.

The rearrangement links TRBV10-3 to TRBJ2-7; TRBD2 might be the D (6 bases). V lost 10 bases to trimming and J lost 3 bases, with 16 bases between them. CDR1 is ENHRY and CDR2 is SYGVKD in the germline V gene. The CDR3 spans 13 residues. CDR3 residues: CASRDSGLYEQYF. The CDR3 coding sequence is TGTGCCAGTCGGGACTCGGGGCTCTACGAGCAGTACTTC.

The chain has TRBV19 and TRBJ1-4; tentatively, D is TRBD1 (5 bases). The CDR3 length is 14 residues. Germline-derived CDR1 and CDR2 are LNHDA and SQIVND (reference sequence). The V end lost 6 bases, the J end lost 3 bases, and 11 bases lay between the germline ends. DNA for the CDR3: TGTGCCAGTAGCCCAGGGAGGGCTAATGAAAAACTGTTTTTT. Translating it yields CASSPGRANEKLFF.

The chain has TRBV5-4 and TRBJ1-2, with D uncertain. Germline assignment: CDR1 SGHNT and CDR2 YYREEE (reference sequence). V was shortened by 1 base and J by 2 bases, with 6 bases between the two germline ends. The CDR3 sequence is 13 residues long. This CDR3 reads CASSLSGNYGYTF. Written as DNA, the CDR3 is TGTGCCAGCAGCTTGTCCGGGAACTATGGCTACACCTTC.

CDR3 protein: CASSLLGGASYEQYF. The CDR3, as DNA: TGCGCCAGCAGCCTCCTCGGGGGGGCCTCCTACGAGCAGTACTTC. The chain couples TRBV5-1 to TRBJ2-7; 8 bases agree with TRBD2. After removal of 4 bases from V and 0 bases from J, the junction contained 6 bases not matched to a gene. The germline V gene has CDR1 SGHRS and CDR2 YFSETQ. The CDR3 contains 15 residues.

This clone was seen just once. The chain carries TRBV6-1 and TRBJ2-7; TRBD1 matches 8 bases. This CDR3 is 15 amino acids long. The V and J ends lost 2 bases and 5 bases, in that order; junction bases with no gene match: 8. Germline CDR1 MNHNS, CDR2 SASEGT. For the CDR3, the DNA is TGTGCCAGCAGTGAACTCCCGACAGGGGTGCACGAGCAGTACTTC. Translation: CASSELPTGVHEQYF.

V and J are TRBV29-1 and TRBJ1-1, with 11 bases matching TRBD1. This CDR3 comprises 15 residues. The V gene's germline CDR1 is SQVTM and CDR2 ANQGSEA. J was trimmed by 0 bases and V by 4 bases; bases with no gene match: 4. CDR3 coding DNA: TGCAGCGTTGTAGGGACAGGGGGTATGAACACTGAAGCTTTCTTT. Translation gives CSVVGTGGMNTEAFF.

The chain carries TRBV7-9 and TRBJ2-7; 9 nucleotides align to TRBD1. CDR1 and CDR2 (germline): SEHNR, FQNEAQ (reference sequence). The V and J ends lost 4 bases and 4 bases, in that order; junction bases with no gene match: 11. The CDR3 is made up of 16 amino acids. CDR3 amino acids: CASSSPGQGQPYEQYF. The CDR3, as DNA: TGTGCCAGCAGCTCCCCGGGACAGGGCCAACCTTACGAGCAGTACTTC.

A single count supports this clone. The chain couples TRBV13 to TRBJ1-1; D uncertain. Germline-derived CDR1 and CDR2 are PRHDT and FYEKMQ (reference sequence). This CDR3 is built from 14 residues. Trimming removed 3 bases at V and 4 bases at J, with 12 bases between. The CDR3: CASSFEGLSTEAFF. CDR3 bases: TGTGCCAGCAGCTTTGAGGGTTTAAGCACTGAAGCTTTCTTT.

The chain joins TRBV28 to TRBJ1-5; no clear D gene. Germline CDR1 reads MDHEN; CDR2 reads SYDVKM. The CDR3 is 13 residues long. Trimming took off 6 bases at V and 4 bases at J, with 10 bases between the two ends. DNA for the CDR3: TGTGCCAGCAGAGAACAGCGGAATCAGCCCCAGCATTTT. Encoded protein: CASREQRNQPQHF.

The chain is built from TRBV6-2 or TRBV6-3 and TRBJ2-7; 9 bases are a match to TRBD2. This CDR3 contains 15 residues. V lost 1 base to trimming and J lost 6 bases; unmatched junction nucleotides: 7. Germline CDR1 is MNHEY and CDR2 is SVGEGT. The CDR3 reads CASSYLGLALSEQYF. CDR3 bases: TGTGCCAGCAGTTACTTAGGACTAGCGCTATCCGAGCAGTACTTC.

This chain links TRBV19 with TRBJ1-4; D may be TRBD1 (5 bases). CDR1 and CDR2 (germline): LNHDA, SQIVND (reference sequence). Trimming left V 6 bases short and J 5 bases short, with 13 bases between. This CDR3 has 14 residues. CDR3 protein: CASSLGRANEKLFF. As DNA, the CDR3 is TGTGCCAGTAGCTTGGGCAGGGCGAATGAAAAACTGTTTTTT.

This chain uses TRBV5-1 with TRBJ2-2, with a possible D match to TRBD1 (6 bases). Trimming pared 0 bases from V and 2 bases from J, leaving 11 bases between. The CDR3 sequence is 16 residues long. Germline-derived CDR1 and CDR2 are SGHRS and YFSETQ. The CDR3 protein is CASSLGGTLNTGELFF. The CDR3 DNA reads TGCGCCAGCAGCTTGGGAGGGACACTCAACACCGGGGAGCTGTTTTTT.

This rearrangement joins TRBV19 to TRBJ1-4; D may be TRBD1 (5 bases). Looked up from germline, CDR1 is LNHDA and CDR2 is SQIVND (reference sequence). CDR3 length: 15 amino acids. Trimming pared 3 bases from V and 8 bases from J, leaving 16 bases between. The DNA of the CDR3 is TGTGCCAGTAGTATCAAGTTGCAGGGAGGGGAAAAACTGTTTTTT. It specifies CASSIKLQGGEKLFF. Using reference TRBV19 and TRBJ1-4 for the parts outside the CDR3, the full variable domain is DGGITQSPKYLFRKEGQNVTLSCEQNLNHDAMYWYRQDPGQGLRLIYYSQIVNDFQKGDIAEGYSVSREKKESFPLTVTSAQKNPTAFYLCASSIKLQGGEKLFFGSGTQLSVL.

The J gene is TRBJ1-5, the V gene TRBV19; possibly TRBD1 for D (5 bases). Germline lookup yields CDR1 LNHDA and CDR2 SQIVND (reference sequence). V was trimmed by 5 bases and J by 6 bases, leaving 23 bases between them. The CDR3 has 17 amino acids. CDR3: CASSPFGQGEWGQPQHF. The CDR3, as DNA: TGTGCCAGTAGTCCTTTTGGTCAAGGGGAATGGGGTCAGCCCCAGCATTTT.

The V call is TRBV9, the J call TRBJ1-4; D not certain. Looked up from germline, CDR1 is SGDLS and CDR2 is YYNGEE. Trimming pared 3 bases from V and 1 base from J, leaving 13 bases between. CDR3 length equals 16 residues. CDR3 sequence: CASSAGRRETNEKLFF. The CDR3 DNA reads as TGTGCCAGCAGCGCCGGCCGGCGGGAAACTAATGAAAAACTGTTTTTT.

The chain recombines TRBV11-3 with TRBJ2-6, with 7 bases that match TRBD2. V trimming: 4 bases; J trimming: 3 bases; junction bases outside the gene matches: 3. CDR3 size: 15 residues. Germline CDR1 SGHNT, CDR2 YENEEA. The CDR3 is CASSSGGRGANVLTF. CDR3 DNA sequence: TGTGCCAGCAGCTCGGGGGGTCGTGGGGCCAACGTCCTGACTTTC.

The rearrangement joins TRBV18 to TRBJ2-3; D ambiguous. Germline CDR1 and CDR2: KGHSH and LQKENI. The length of the CDR3 is 13 residues. Trimming shortened V by 4 bases and J by 0 bases, and 5 bases separated the two germline ends. CDR3 region: CASSLHSTDTQYF. The CDR3 nucleotides are TGTGCCAGCTCACTCCATAGCACAGATACGCAGTATTTT.

The V gene is TRBV7-2, the J gene TRBJ1-1; D possibly corresponds to TRBD1 (6 bases). The V end was cut by 6 bases, the J end by 7 bases, with 18 bases between. The germline gives CDR1 SGHTA, CDR2 FQGNSA. This CDR3 contains 14 residues. The CDR3 loop reads CASRPDSYTIEAFF. CDR3 coding DNA: TGTGCCAGCAGGCCGGACAGCTACACCATTGAAGCTTTCTTT.

V gene TRBV18 combines with J gene TRBJ1-2; 7 bases agree with TRBD1. Germline V CDR1 and CDR2: KGHSH, LQKENI. V lost 4 bases, J lost 6 bases, and 2 bases stayed unmatched. This CDR3 comprises 12 residues. CDR3 sequence reads: CASSQGANGYTF. CDR3 coding DNA: TGTGCCAGCTCACAGGGGGCGAATGGCTACACCTTC. Supplemented by reference TRBV18 and TRBJ1-2, the full variable domain reads NAGVMQNPRHLVRRRGQEARLRCSPMKGHSHVYWYRQLPEEGLKFMVYLQKENIIDESGMPKERFSAEFPKEGPSILRIQQVVRGDSAAYFCASSQGANGYTFGSGTRLTVV.